Listed below are T cell receptor beta chains from one sample, sequenced in a study of human T cells and chemical hapten exposure. TCRdb redid the calling of the RACE reads with MiXCR, one entry per CDR3 protein. The sample contains 370,000 or so distinct CDR3 sequences, roughly 4.8% of which appear only once. This specimen was whole blood, taken in connection with sensitization to the hapten diphenylcyclopropenone (DPC). The receptors here all came from a woman aged 45 to 65 with alopecia areata. Some clones in this sample may be carry-over from other donors' samples. Both conserved end residues are part of each CDR3. The order of the fields is clone size, D gene, V gene, J gene, CDR3 protein, CDR3 DNA. The D gene is left open where the match is weak. Clone size, where shown, is once, few, many, or a class for clones that have expanded.

clone_size: many; d_call: .; v_call: TRBV28; j_call: TRBJ2-7; cdr3_aa: CASSFPGVNEQYF; cdr3_nt: TGTGCCAGCAGTTTCCCAGGGGTGAACGAGCAGTACTTC
clone_size: .; d_call: .; v_call: TRBV27; j_call: TRBJ1-5; cdr3_aa: CASSSYGGYSNQPQHF; cdr3_nt: TGTGCCAGCAGTTCGTACGGCGGATATAGCAATCAGCCCCAGCATTTT
clone_size: few; d_call: TRBD2; v_call: TRBV20-1; j_call: TRBJ2-3; cdr3_aa: CSAPSLAVSTDTQYF; cdr3_nt: TGCAGTGCCCCTTCACTAGCGGTTAGCACAGATACGCAGTATTTT
clone_size: many; d_call: .; v_call: TRBV5-4; j_call: TRBJ2-1; cdr3_aa: CASSLPGREQFF; cdr3_nt: TGTGCCAGCAGCTTACCGGGGAGGGAGCAGTTCTTC
clone_size: .; d_call: .; v_call: TRBV20-1; j_call: TRBJ2-1; cdr3_aa: CSGQGSSYNEQFF; cdr3_nt: TGCAGTGGGCAGGGAAGCTCCTACAATGAGCAGTTCTTC
clone_size: few; d_call: .; v_call: TRBV29-1; j_call: TRBJ1-1; cdr3_aa: CSVDNRGNTEAFF; cdr3_nt: TGCAGCGTTGATAATCGGGGTAACACTGAAGCTTTCTTT
clone_size: many; d_call: TRBD1; v_call: TRBV2; j_call: TRBJ1-5; cdr3_aa: CASSEEGAQPQHF; cdr3_nt: TGTGCCAGCAGTGAGGAGGGGGCCCAGCCCCAGCATTTT
clone_size: many; d_call: .; v_call: TRBV20-1; j_call: TRBJ2-1; cdr3_aa: CSARLVNEQFF; cdr3_nt: TGCAGTGCTAGACTAGTAAATGAGCAGTTCTTC
clone_size: many; d_call: TRBD2; v_call: TRBV18; j_call: TRBJ2-1; cdr3_aa: CASSPVLTSGSNEQFF; cdr3_nt: TGTGCCAGCTCACCAGTCTTAACTAGCGGGAGCAATGAGCAGTTCTTC
clone_size: .; d_call: TRBD1; v_call: TRBV15; j_call: TRBJ2-1; cdr3_aa: CATSRTGANEQFF; cdr3_nt: TGTGCCACCAGCAGGACAGGGGCCAATGAGCAGTTCTTC
clone_size: .; d_call: .; v_call: TRBV6-6; j_call: TRBJ2-3; cdr3_aa: CASSYGPGVPDTQYF; cdr3_nt: TGTGCCAGCAGTTACGGGCCAGGGGTCCCAGATACGCAGTATTTT
clone_size: .; d_call: TRBD2; v_call: TRBV29-1; j_call: TRBJ2-2; cdr3_aa: CSVLILRSGRNTGELFF; cdr3_nt: TGCAGCGTTCTAATTTTACGTAGCGGGAGGAACACCGGGGAGCTGTTTTTT
clone_size: .; d_call: TRBD1; v_call: TRBV7-2; j_call: TRBJ1-6; cdr3_aa: CASSLKGADYNSPLHF; cdr3_nt: TGTGCCAGCAGCTTAAAGGGGGCAGATTATAATTCACCCCTCCACTTT
clone_size: many; d_call: TRBD1; v_call: TRBV20-1; j_call: TRBJ2-7; cdr3_aa: CSAVRDRSYEQYF; cdr3_nt: TGCAGTGCTGTCCGGGACAGGTCCTACGAGCAGTACTTC
clone_size: many; d_call: .; v_call: TRBV14; j_call: TRBJ1-4; cdr3_aa: CASSQGLRGDEKLFF; cdr3_nt: TGTGCCAGCAGCCAAGGTCTCCGGGGGGATGAAAAACTGTTTTTT
clone_size: few; d_call: .; v_call: TRBV18; j_call: TRBJ2-1; cdr3_aa: CASSPLEGTYNEQFF; cdr3_nt: TGTGCCAGCTCACCCCTGGAGGGGACCTACAATGAGCAGTTCTTC
clone_size: .; d_call: .; v_call: TRBV4-1; j_call: TRBJ1-4; cdr3_aa: CASSHGGEDEKLFF; cdr3_nt: TGCGCCAGCAGCCATGGGGGAGAGGATGAAAAACTGTTTTTT
clone_size: many; d_call: .; v_call: TRBV7-9; j_call: TRBJ1-1; cdr3_aa: CASSRDRVEAFF; cdr3_nt: TGTGCCAGCAGCCGAGACCGGGTTGAAGCTTTCTTT
clone_size: many; d_call: TRBD2; v_call: TRBV7-9; j_call: TRBJ2-1; cdr3_aa: CASSLSRGSSYNEQFF; cdr3_nt: TGTGCCAGCAGCTTATCTCGCGGGAGTAGTTACAATGAGCAGTTCTTC
clone_size: many; d_call: .; v_call: TRBV18; j_call: TRBJ2-1; cdr3_aa: CASSGPGAPSSYNEQFF; cdr3_nt: TGTGCCAGCTCAGGCCCAGGAGCGCCGAGCTCCTACAATGAGCAGTTCTTC
clone_size: .; d_call: TRBD1; v_call: TRBV2; j_call: TRBJ2-1; cdr3_aa: CASSVGQGPSNEQFF; cdr3_nt: TGTGCCAGCAGCGTAGGACAGGGCCCTAGCAATGAGCAGTTCTTC
clone_size: many; d_call: .; v_call: TRBV4-1; j_call: TRBJ1-2; cdr3_aa: CASRPGGSNYGYTF; cdr3_nt: TGCGCCAGCAGGCCCGGGGGCTCTAACTATGGCTACACCTTC
clone_size: many; d_call: TRBD1; v_call: TRBV27; j_call: TRBJ1-2; cdr3_aa: CASSLSSSGQGSYGYTF; cdr3_nt: TGTGCCAGCAGTTTATCGTCATCCGGACAGGGGAGCTATGGCTACACCTTC
clone_size: .; d_call: TRBD2; v_call: TRBV28; j_call: TRBJ2-7; cdr3_aa: CASSLTGPGGLDEQYF; cdr3_nt: TGTGCCAGCAGTCTCACGGGGCCGGGGGGGCTGGACGAGCAGTACTTC
clone_size: many; d_call: .; v_call: TRBV10-3; j_call: TRBJ2-3; cdr3_aa: CAISENPSSWSPDTQYF; cdr3_nt: TGTGCCATCAGTGAAAATCCCAGCAGCTGGAGCCCAGATACGCAGTATTTT
clone_size: many; d_call: .; v_call: TRBV29-1; j_call: TRBJ2-7; cdr3_aa: CSVSGFYEQYF; cdr3_nt: TGCAGCGTATCAGGGTTCTACGAGCAGTACTTC
clone_size: few; d_call: TRBD1; v_call: TRBV2; j_call: TRBJ1-5; cdr3_aa: CATAIEDRDQPQHF; cdr3_nt: TGTGCCACCGCAATTGAGGACAGGGATCAGCCCCAGCATTTT
clone_size: many; d_call: .; v_call: TRBV6-1; j_call: TRBJ1-1; cdr3_aa: CASSERAGSNTEAFF; cdr3_nt: TGTGCCAGCAGTGAACGGGCAGGCTCGAACACTGAAGCTTTCTTT
clone_size: many; d_call: TRBD2; v_call: TRBV5-4; j_call: TRBJ2-1; cdr3_aa: CASSSSGIDEQFF; cdr3_nt: TGTGCCAGCAGTTCTAGCGGGATCGATGAGCAGTTCTTC
clone_size: .; d_call: .; v_call: TRBV5-1; j_call: TRBJ1-3; cdr3_aa: CASSTQGQDTIYF; cdr3_nt: TGCGCCAGCAGTACACAGGGTCAGGACACCATATATTTT
clone_size: few; d_call: TRBD2; v_call: TRBV3-1; j_call: TRBJ2-7; cdr3_aa: CASSQGSGYSYEQYF; cdr3_nt: TGTGCCAGCAGCCAAGGTAGCGGGTATTCCTACGAGCAGTACTTC
clone_size: .; d_call: .; v_call: TRBV28; j_call: TRBJ1-1; cdr3_aa: CASSFYPTTEAFF; cdr3_nt: TGTGCCAGCAGTTTCTACCCCACCACTGAAGCTTTCTTT
clone_size: few; d_call: .; v_call: TRBV7-2; j_call: TRBJ2-3; cdr3_aa: CASSSFQPGTDTQYF; cdr3_nt: TGTGCCAGCAGCTCCTTTCAGCCGGGCACAGATACGCAGTATTTT
clone_size: many; d_call: TRBD1; v_call: TRBV20-1; j_call: TRBJ2-5; cdr3_aa: CSAPGTGAHRQTQYF; cdr3_nt: TGCAGTGCCCCGGGGACAGGGGCCCACCGGCAGACCCAGTACTTC
clone_size: few; d_call: TRBD2; v_call: TRBV6-1; j_call: TRBJ2-3; cdr3_aa: CASSSAAGVKDTQYF; cdr3_nt: TGTGCCAGCAGCTCAGCGGCGGGAGTCAAGGATACGCAGTATTTT
clone_size: many; d_call: TRBD1; v_call: TRBV5-1; j_call: TRBJ1-1; cdr3_aa: CASGLGQGRTEAFF; cdr3_nt: TGTGCTAGTGGTTTGGGACAGGGGAGGACTGAAGCTTTCTTT
clone_size: many; d_call: .; v_call: TRBV7-9; j_call: TRBJ1-4; cdr3_aa: CASSLDVGEKLFF; cdr3_nt: TGTGCCAGCAGCTTAGACGTAGGGGAAAAACTGTTTTTT
clone_size: .; d_call: .; v_call: TRBV7-9; j_call: TRBJ2-4; cdr3_aa: CASSSDSLQYF; cdr3_nt: TGTGCCAGCAGCTCGGACAGCCTTCAGTACTTC
clone_size: few; d_call: .; v_call: TRBV3-1; j_call: TRBJ2-1; cdr3_aa: CASTSFRGPNNEQFF; cdr3_nt: TGTGCCAGCACCTCCTTTAGAGGGCCTAACAATGAGCAGTTCTTC
clone_size: few; d_call: .; v_call: TRBV25-1; j_call: TRBJ2-5; cdr3_aa: CASSEFTAGETQYF; cdr3_nt: TGTGCCAGCAGTGAATTTACAGCTGGGGAGACCCAGTACTTC
clone_size: .; d_call: .; v_call: TRBV6-5; j_call: TRBJ1-1; cdr3_aa: CASSYSNGGPTEAFF; cdr3_nt: TGTGCCAGCAGTTACTCTAATGGAGGACCCACTGAAGCTTTCTTT
clone_size: many; d_call: .; v_call: TRBV20-1; j_call: TRBJ1-2; cdr3_aa: CSARSGVYGYTF; cdr3_nt: TGCAGTGCTCGTTCAGGGGTCTATGGCTACACCTTC
clone_size: .; d_call: TRBD1; v_call: TRBV9; j_call: TRBJ1-3; cdr3_aa: CASSVDPVDRGAGNTIYF; cdr3_nt: TGTGCCAGCAGCGTAGATCCCGTGGACAGGGGAGCAGGAAACACCATATATTTT
clone_size: .; d_call: TRBD2; v_call: TRBV7-2; j_call: TRBJ2-1; cdr3_aa: CASSSQSGTPQFF; cdr3_nt: TGTGCCAGCAGTTCTCAGAGCGGGACTCCTCAGTTCTTC
clone_size: few; d_call: .; v_call: TRBV28; j_call: TRBJ2-3; cdr3_aa: CASSLSAASTDTQYF; cdr3_nt: TGTGCCAGCAGTTTATCAGCGGCTAGCACAGATACGCAGTATTTT
clone_size: many; d_call: .; v_call: TRBV15; j_call: TRBJ1-1; cdr3_aa: CATSREIQGAEAFF; cdr3_nt: TGTGCCACCAGCAGAGAAATACAGGGCGCCGAAGCTTTCTTT
clone_size: .; d_call: .; v_call: TRBV20-1; j_call: TRBJ1-5; cdr3_aa: CSAIGAQIKQPQHF; cdr3_nt: TGCAGTGCTATTGGGGCGCAAATCAAACAGCCCCAGCATTTT
clone_size: .; d_call: .; v_call: TRBV7-8; j_call: TRBJ1-2; cdr3_aa: CASSLDLYGYTF; cdr3_nt: TGTGCCAGCAGCTTAGACCTGTATGGCTACACCTTC